These T cell receptor beta chains were read from a single sample in a study of shared clonotypes between healthy human individuals. Method: immunoSEQ multiplex PCR; TCRdb's copy keeps in-frame clones and lacks some. The table records 980,000 or so clones, 60% to 85% of them present only once. The sequenced sample consisted of memory CD4+ T cells sorted from blood. The receptors derive from a man between 18 and 29 years old in good health. Both conserved end residues are part of each CDR3. The D gene is left open where the match is weak.

>TRBV18|TRBJ2-1|NA
CASSPTRNEQFF
>TRBV30|TRBJ2-2|NA
CARAGSWGNTGELFF
>TRBV9|TRBJ1-1|NA
CASSVYGGTTEAFF
>TRBV6-5|TRBJ2-7|NA
CASSPNRLTDYEQYF
>TRBV6-1|TRBJ2-2|TRBD1
CASSEADRVGAGELFF
>TRBV4-2|TRBJ2-1|TRBD2
CASSQDRGGAGGPGQEQFF
>TRBV7-9|TRBJ1-1|TRBD1
CASSFGRGRITEAFF
>TRBV11-3|TRBJ2-3|TRBD2
CASSLREEGDTQYF
>TRBV5-1|TRBJ2-3|NA
CASSLGQSLGDTQYF
>TRBV28|TRBJ1-6|NA
CASGEGRYNSPLHF
>TRBV19|TRBJ1-2|NA
CASRHLRARGYTF
>TRBV18|TRBJ2-3|NA
CASSPPVGSSTDTQYF
>TRBV5-1|TRBJ1-3|TRBD1
CASSLAVSSGTGGSGNTIYF
>TRBV9|TRBJ2-2|NA
CASSVALVTGELFF
>TRBV10-3|TRBJ2-7|NA
CAISEGGRSYEQYF